This TCR beta chain was obtained from a study of blood T cell repertoires in COVID-19. Across the study: Whether acute or convalescent, the COVID-19 samples came from the United States, Italy and Spain.

Germline V CDR1 and CDR2: SGHVS, FNYEAQ. The CDR3 has 15 amino acids. V lost 0 bases to trimming and J lost 4 bases, with 10 bases between them. The repertoire was sequenced with immunoSEQ multiplex PCR; TCRdb's copy has only in-frame clones and lacks some. Found here are some 150,000 clones, around 91% of them singletons; the top ten hold approximately 0.77%. Individuals aged about 18 to 90 years were recruited from approximately 24 US areas. Cohort 3 recovery required two negative PCRs, clearance, or symptom resolution. The TCR was taken from a woman in her late teens or twenties who had recovered from COVID-19. The sample consisted of PBMCs or T cells enriched from blood (not recorded which). V gene TRBV7-6 combines with J gene TRBJ2-1; D is unresolved. In nucleotides, the CDR3 is TGTGCCAGCAGCTTAGCCGCCGACACATACAATGAGCAGTTCTTC. This codes for CASSLAADTYNEQFF.